What follows is one TCR beta chain and its context. From germline, CDR1 is SGDLS and CDR2 YYNGEE. The CDR3 sequence is 13 residues long. The V and J ends lost 0 bases and 11 bases respectively, with 11 bases between them. This entry is derived from a study of pediatric ulcerative colitis. Here immunoSEQ multiplex PCR was the method, and the copy in TCRdb shows in-frame clones only, minus some. The table records about 4,600 clones, 85% to 95% of them present only once. The clonotype was recovered from a boy aged 10-17 years who was a control in a study of pediatric ulcerative colitis. This chain links TRBV9 with TRBJ2-2; D might be TRBD1 (5 bases). The sequencing input was blood. CDR3 sequence: CASSVGVGRELFF. The CDR3 bases are TGTGCCAGCAGCGTAGGGGTGGGGCGAGAGCTGTTTTTT.